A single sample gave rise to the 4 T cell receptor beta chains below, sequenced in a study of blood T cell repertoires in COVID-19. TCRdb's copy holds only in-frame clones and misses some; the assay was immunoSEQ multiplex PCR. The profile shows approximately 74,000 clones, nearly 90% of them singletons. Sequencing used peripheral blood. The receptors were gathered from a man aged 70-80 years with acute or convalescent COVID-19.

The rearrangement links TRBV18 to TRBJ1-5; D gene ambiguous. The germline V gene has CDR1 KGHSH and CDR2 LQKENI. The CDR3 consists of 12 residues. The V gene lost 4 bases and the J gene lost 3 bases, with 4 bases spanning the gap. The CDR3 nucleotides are TGTGCCAGCTCACGCGACAATCAGCCCCAGCATTTT. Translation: CASSRDNQPQHF.

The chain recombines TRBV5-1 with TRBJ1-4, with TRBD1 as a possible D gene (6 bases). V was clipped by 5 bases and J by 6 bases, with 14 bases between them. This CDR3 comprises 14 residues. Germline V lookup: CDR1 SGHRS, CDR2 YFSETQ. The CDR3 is CASRRGHGDEKLFF. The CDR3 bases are TGCGCCAGCAGGAGGGGACATGGAGATGAAAAACTGTTTTTT.

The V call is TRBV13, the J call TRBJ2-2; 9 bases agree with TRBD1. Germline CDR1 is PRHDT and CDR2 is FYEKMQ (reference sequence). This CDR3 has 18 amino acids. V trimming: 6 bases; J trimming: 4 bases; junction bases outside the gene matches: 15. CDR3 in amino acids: CASSQLAGTGQVTGELFF. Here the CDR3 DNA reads TGTGCCAGCAGTCAACTCGCCGGGACAGGGCAGGTCACCGGGGAGCTGTTTTTT.

In DNA, the CDR3 is TGTGCCAGCAGTTTGACGGGATCCTACGAGCAGTACTTC. As protein: CASSLTGSYEQYF. The rearrangement uses TRBV27 and TRBJ2-7; the D gene is possibly TRBD2 (5 bases). Trimming cost V 3 bases and J 1 base, with 7 bases left between them. CDR1 is MNHEY, CDR2 SMNVEV, per germline (reference sequence). This CDR3 is 13 amino acids long.